These 19 T cell receptor beta chains share one sample of origin, sequenced in a study of cytomegalovirus exposure and HLA in healthy donors. Data came from immunoSEQ multiplex PCR; TCRdb stores just in-frame clones and leaves some out. The sample lists 220,000 or so clones; roughly 80% were seen once. The specimen was PBMCs. Receptors were obtained from a woman aged 18-29 years in good health and CMV-seronegative.

V gene TRBV7-9 combines with J gene TRBJ2-3; TRBD1 might be the D (5 bases). The CDR3 runs to 14 residues. Germline CDR1 SEHNR, CDR2 FQNEAQ (reference sequence). The germline V and J ends were trimmed by 2 bases and 2 bases, with 8 bases remaining between them. CDR3 residues: CASSLTTATDTQYF. The CDR3 DNA reads TGTGCCAGCAGCTTAACGACAGCCACAGATACGCAGTATTTT.

The V gene is TRBV2, the J gene TRBJ2-5; D unresolved. Trimming left V 4 bases short and J 5 bases short, with 2 bases between. The germline V gene has CDR1 SNHLY and CDR2 FYNNEI. The CDR3 extends over 10 amino acids. The CDR3 sequence: CASSVETQYF. Here the CDR3 DNA reads TGTGCCAGCAGTGTTGAGACCCAGTACTTC.

The rearrangement joins TRBV30 to TRBJ1-1; possibly TRBD1 for D (5 bases). The CDR3 is 15 amino acids. Trimming removed 0 bases from V and 10 bases from J, with 21 bases in between. Germline CDR1 GTSNPN, CDR2 SVGIG (reference sequence). The CDR3 loop reads CAWSVPGTPTPGAFF. DNA for the CDR3: TGTGCCTGGAGTGTACCCGGGACCCCCACGCCAGGAGCTTTCTTT.

The chain recombines TRBV6-1 with TRBJ2-4; D might be TRBD2 (7 bases). The germline V gene has CDR1 MNHNS and CDR2 SASEGT. This CDR3 region has 14 residues. V was trimmed by 5 bases and J by 7 bases, leaving 15 bases between them. In DNA form, the CDR3 reads TGTGCCAGCAGTTCTCGGGGGGCGCGGAACATTCAGTACTTC. Its protein product is CASSSRGARNIQYF.

The CDR3 DNA sequence: TGCAGCGTTGAACAGACTAGCGGGACAGATACGCAGTATTTT. Its translation: CSVEQTSGTDTQYF. The J gene is TRBJ2-3, the V gene TRBV29-1; 10 bases fit TRBD2. Trimming removed 2 bases from V and 3 bases from J; junction bases left unmatched: 2. The CDR3 loop spans 14 amino acids. The germline V gene has CDR1 SQVTM and CDR2 ANQGSEA.

The count of this clone is one. This rearrangement joins TRBV6-5 to TRBJ2-7; tentative D call: TRBD2 (6 bases). Germline-derived CDR1 and CDR2 are MNHEY and SVGAGI. With 0 bases removed from V and 6 bases from J, the gap between germline ends came to 6 bases. The CDR3 spans 12 residues. The CDR3 region is CASSYSRGEQYF. As DNA, the CDR3 is TGTGCCAGCAGTTACTCGCGGGGCGAGCAGTACTTC.

This sequence joins TRBV2 and TRBJ2-1, with D maybe TRBD1 (6 bases). Trimming shortened V by 7 bases and J by 0 bases, and 13 bases separated the two germline ends. Germline V gives CDR1 SNHLY, CDR2 FYNNEI. The CDR3 extends over 15 amino acids. The CDR3 spells CASMGDIISYNEQFF. CDR3 DNA sequence: TGTGCCAGCATGGGGGACATAATCTCCTACAATGAGCAGTTCTTC.

The chain has TRBV5-1 and TRBJ1-3; no firm D call. V gave up 4 bases and J gave up 4 bases, with 9 bases separating them. Germline V gene data show CDR1 as SGHRS and CDR2 as YFSETQ. This CDR3 has 13 residues. The CDR3 sequence: CASSPTGGNTIYF. In nucleotides, the CDR3 is TGCGCCAGCAGCCCGACGGGGGGAAACACCATATATTTT.

The DNA of the CDR3 is TGTGCCAGTAGTATTACACAGTTTAATCAGCCCCAGCATTTT. Amino acids: CASSITQFNQPQHF. The gene calls are TRBV19 and TRBJ1-5; unclear D gene. The V and J ends lost 3 bases and 4 bases respectively, with 10 bases between them. The CDR3 contains 14 residues. Looked up from germline, CDR1 is LNHDA and CDR2 is SQIVND (reference sequence).

This clone was recorded a few times. The chain couples TRBV4-2 to TRBJ1-2; D is ambiguous. Germline loops: CDR1 LGHNA, CDR2 YNFKEQ. V was pared by 0 bases and J by 5 bases, with 7 bases between. The CDR3 runs 13 residues. CDR3 in DNA: TGTGCCAGCAGCCAAGACGGGGAATATGGCTACACCTTC. Translating gives CASSQDGEYGYTF.

The gene calls are TRBV4-1 and TRBJ2-5, with TRBD2 identical over 10 bases. V gave up 0 bases and J gave up 6 bases; unmatched junction bases: 4. The V gene's germline CDR1 is MGHRA and CDR2 YSYEKL. The CDR3 runs to 15 residues. The CDR3 region has the DNA TGCGCCAGCAGCCAAGAAGCTAGCGGGAGCAAGACCCAGTACTTC. It translates to CASSQEASGSKTQYF.

In its sample, this clone was seen a few times. The chain uses TRBV18 and TRBJ2-1, with 7 bases fitting TRBD2. The CDR3 runs 16 residues. CDR1 KGHSH and CDR2 LQKENI come from the germline V gene. J gave up 3 bases and V 2 bases, and 7 bases lay outside the gene matches. The CDR3 sequence: CASSPGRVGHYNEQFF. CDR3 nucleotides: TGTGCCAGCTCACCAGGGAGGGTTGGGCACTACAATGAGCAGTTCTTC.

The chain is built from TRBV4-1 and TRBJ2-1; D is unclear. The germline V gene encodes CDR1 MGHRA and CDR2 YSYEKL. V lost 0 bases to trimming and J lost 0 bases, with 12 bases between them. This CDR3 has 17 amino acids. In nucleotides, the CDR3 is TGCGCCAGCAGCCAAGATCCCCAGTGGAGCTCCTACAATGAGCAGTTCTTC. Translated: CASSQDPQWSSYNEQFF.

The chain combines TRBV4-2 with TRBJ2-1, with D uncertain. Trimming pared 2 bases from V and 9 bases from J, leaving 14 bases between. The CDR3 sequence is 14 residues long. Germline CDR1 and CDR2: LGHNA and YNFKEQ. The CDR3 region is CASSQPASFSEQFF. For the CDR3, the DNA is TGTGCCAGCAGCCAACCGGCCTCATTCAGTGAGCAGTTCTTC.

The genes are TRBV7-6 and TRBJ1-2; D remains unclear. The CDR3 spans 16 residues. V was clipped by 5 bases and J by 2 bases, with 18 bases between them. Germline loops: CDR1 SGHVS, CDR2 FNYEAQ. CDR3 region: CASSPLLDPRNYGYTF. The DNA for the CDR3 is TGTGCCAGCAGCCCGCTGCTAGACCCCCGCAACTATGGCTACACCTTC.

The chain recombines TRBV11-2 with TRBJ2-7; unclear D gene. Per the germline V gene, CDR1 is SGHAT and CDR2 is FQNNGV. This CDR3 has 12 residues. Between the trimmed V and J ends, which lost 2 bases and 0 bases, there was a span of 2 bases. CDR3 in DNA: TGTGCCAGCAGCTTAACCTCCTACGAGCAGTACTTC. It encodes CASSLTSYEQYF.

This chain links TRBV27 with TRBJ1-2; 12 bases are a match to TRBD1. Germline V lookup: CDR1 MNHEY, CDR2 SMNVEV (reference sequence). This CDR3 comprises 14 residues. The V segment lost 6 bases and the J segment 8 bases; nucleotides outside the gene matches: 7. CDR3 sequence (DNA): TGTGCCAGCAGCCCGGGACAGGGGGCGACGGGCTACACCTTC. Translated: CASSPGQGATGYTF.

The chain is built from TRBV30 and TRBJ2-7; tentatively, D is TRBD1 (6 bases). The CDR3 covers 14 residues. Trimming took 1 base from V and 4 from J, leaving 14 bases between them. CDR1 and CDR2 (germline): GTSNPN, SVGIG (reference sequence). In DNA, the CDR3 is TGTGCCTGGAGTGCAGGGGTGCTGGGGTACGAGCAGTACTTC. Amino acids: CAWSAGVLGYEQYF.

The chain couples TRBV11-2 to TRBJ2-1; 7 bases line up with TRBD1. V gave up 2 bases and J gave up 12 bases; unmatched junction bases: 16. Germline V gene lookup returns CDR1 SGHAT and CDR2 FQNNGV. The CDR3 has 16 residues. The CDR3 nucleotides read TGTGCCAGCAGCTTACGAAGACAGGGTAGTGAAAGGGGGCAGTTCTTC. Protein sequence: CASSLRRQGSERGQFF. Based on the CDR3 plus reference TRBV11-2 and TRBJ2-1, the full variable domain is EAGVAQSPRYKIIEKRQSVAFWCNPISGHATLYWYQQILGQGPKLLIQFQNNGVVDDSQLPKDRFSAERLKGVDSTLKIQPAKLEDSAVYLCASSLRRQGSERGQFFGPGTRLTVL.